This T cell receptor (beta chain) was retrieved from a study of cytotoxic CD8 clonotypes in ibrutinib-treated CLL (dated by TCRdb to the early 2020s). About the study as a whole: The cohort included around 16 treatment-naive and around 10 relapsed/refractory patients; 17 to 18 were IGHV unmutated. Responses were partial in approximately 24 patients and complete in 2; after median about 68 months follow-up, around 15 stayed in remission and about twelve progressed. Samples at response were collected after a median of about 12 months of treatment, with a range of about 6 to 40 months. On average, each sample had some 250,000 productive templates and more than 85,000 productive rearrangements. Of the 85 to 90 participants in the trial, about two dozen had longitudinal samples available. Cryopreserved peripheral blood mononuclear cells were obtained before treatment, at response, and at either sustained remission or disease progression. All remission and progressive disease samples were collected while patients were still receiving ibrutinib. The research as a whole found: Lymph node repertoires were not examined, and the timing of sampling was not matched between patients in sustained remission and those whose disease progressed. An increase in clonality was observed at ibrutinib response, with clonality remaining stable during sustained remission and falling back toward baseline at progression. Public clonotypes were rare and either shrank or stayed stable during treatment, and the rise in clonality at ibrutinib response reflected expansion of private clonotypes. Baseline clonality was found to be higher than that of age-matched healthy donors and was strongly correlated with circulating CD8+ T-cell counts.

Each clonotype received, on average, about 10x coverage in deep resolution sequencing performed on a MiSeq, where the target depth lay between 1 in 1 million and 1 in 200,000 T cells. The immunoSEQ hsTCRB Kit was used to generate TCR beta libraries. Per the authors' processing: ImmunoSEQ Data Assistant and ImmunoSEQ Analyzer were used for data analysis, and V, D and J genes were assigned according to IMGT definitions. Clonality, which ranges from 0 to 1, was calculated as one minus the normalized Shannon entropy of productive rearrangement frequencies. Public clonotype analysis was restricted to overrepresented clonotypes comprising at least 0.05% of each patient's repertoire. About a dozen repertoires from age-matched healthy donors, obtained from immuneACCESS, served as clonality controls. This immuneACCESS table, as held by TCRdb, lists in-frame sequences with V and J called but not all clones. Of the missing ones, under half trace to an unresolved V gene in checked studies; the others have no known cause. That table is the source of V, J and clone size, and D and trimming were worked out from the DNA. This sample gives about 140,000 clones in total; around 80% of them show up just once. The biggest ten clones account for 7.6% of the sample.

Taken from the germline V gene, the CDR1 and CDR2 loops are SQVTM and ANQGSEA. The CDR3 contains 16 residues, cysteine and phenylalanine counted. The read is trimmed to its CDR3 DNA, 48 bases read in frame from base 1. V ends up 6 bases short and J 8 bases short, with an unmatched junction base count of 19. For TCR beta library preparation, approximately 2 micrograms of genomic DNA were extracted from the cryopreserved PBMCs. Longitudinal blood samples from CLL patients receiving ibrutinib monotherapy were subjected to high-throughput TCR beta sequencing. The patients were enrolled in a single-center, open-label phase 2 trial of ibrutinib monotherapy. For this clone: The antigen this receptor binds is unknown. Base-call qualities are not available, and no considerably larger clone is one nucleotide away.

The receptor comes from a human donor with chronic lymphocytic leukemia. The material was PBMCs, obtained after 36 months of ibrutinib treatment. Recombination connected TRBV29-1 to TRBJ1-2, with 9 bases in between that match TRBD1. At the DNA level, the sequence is TGCAGCGTACTTAAGGGGTTGCCGGGACAGGGTTACGGCTACACCTTC. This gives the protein CSVLKGLPGQGYGYTF.